A selection of T cell receptor beta chains follows, all from one sample in a study of shared clonotypes between healthy human individuals. Sequencing used immunoSEQ multiplex PCR; TCRdb keeps in-frame clones, though not all of them. The sample includes fewer than 800,000 clones, about 92% seen only once; the top ten take 20% to 25%. The material sequenced was naive CD8+ T cells sorted from blood. Receptors were obtained from a man aged 30 to 45 in good health. The CDR3 runs from the conserved cysteine through the conserved F or W. A D gene is named only where the DNA matches it firmly. Clone size is shown for a subset of rows, as once, few, many or a class of expanded clone.

TRBV6-5	-	TRBJ2-7	few	TGTGCCAGCAGTTACTCGAGGGGCTACGAGCAGTACTTC	CASSYSRGYEQYF
TRBV6-4	-	TRBJ2-6	once	TGTGCCAGCAGTGACTCGGTTTCTGGGGCCAACGTCCTGACTTTC	CASSDSVSGANVLTF
TRBV7-9	TRBD2	TRBJ2-3	-	TGTGCCAGCAGCTTAACGTTGAGCGGGAGAGCAGCAGATACGCAGTATTTT	CASSLTLSGRAADTQYF
TRBV27	TRBD1	TRBJ2-1	-	TGTGCCAGCAGGAGGGGGCGGGACAGGGGGAACGATGAGCAGTTCTTC	CASRRGRDRGNDEQFF
TRBV4-1	TRBD1	TRBJ1-1	-	TGCGCCAGCAGCCGAGAAGGTGAGGGGGCGCGTACTGAAGCTTTCTTT	CASSREGEGARTEAFF
TRBV19	-	TRBJ1-5	once	TGTGCCAGTAGTATAGTGGGGGCTAGCAATCAGCCCCAGCATTTT	CASSIVGASNQPQHF
TRBV5-1	-	TRBJ2-2	-	TGCGCCAGCAGCCCGGACAGCACCGGGGAGCTGTTTTTT	CASSPDSTGELFF
TRBV13	-	TRBJ2-7	once	TGTGCCAGCACCACTCACCCATCCTACGAGCAGTACTTC	CASTTHPSYEQYF
TRBV28	-	TRBJ2-1	-	TGTGCCAGCAGTAACACGGGTAGCTTTAATGAGCAGTTCTTC	CASSNTGSFNEQFF
TRBV7-9	-	TRBJ2-7	-	TGTGCCAGCAGCGAACAGGGAACCTACGAGCAGTACTTC	CASSEQGTYEQYF
TRBV27	-	TRBJ2-7	-	TGTGCCAGCAGTTTAAAGGGTCGGAACTCCTACGAGCAGTACTTC	CASSLKGRNSYEQYF
TRBV4-1	TRBD2	TRBJ2-1	-	TGCGCCAGCAGCCAAGTGGGTCTTAGCGGGAGTAGAGACAATGAGCAGTTCTTC	CASSQVGLSGSRDNEQFF
TRBV14	-	TRBJ1-1	-	TGTGCCAGCAGCCAAGGTAGGAACACTGAAGCTTTCTTT	CASSQGRNTEAFF
TRBV28	TRBD1	TRBJ2-7	-	TGTGCCAGCAGATTACAGGGGGCATCCTACGAGCAGTACTTC	CASRLQGASYEQYF
TRBV2	-	TRBJ2-1	-	TGTGCCAGCCACGGGAATGAGCAGTTCTTC	CASHGNEQFF
TRBV11-2	TRBD2	TRBJ2-1	-	TGTGCCAGCAGCTTACCCCCGGGACTAGCGAGGACCCGGCATGAGCAGTTCTTC	CASSLPPGLARTRHEQFF
TRBV6-6	TRBD1	TRBJ1-5	-	TGTGCCAGCAGTGCCGGGACAGCTAATCAGCCCCAGCATTTT	CASSAGTANQPQHF
TRBV29-1	TRBD2	TRBJ2-3	-	TGCAGCGTCGAGCGGGAGGGCTGGGCAGATACGCAGTATTTT	CSVEREGWADTQYF
TRBV4-1	TRBD1	TRBJ2-7	-	TGCGCCAGCAGCCACCCCGGCAGGGGGCTGGGAGAGCAGTACTTC	CASSHPGRGLGEQYF
TRBV5-1	TRBD1	TRBJ1-1	-	TGCGCCAGCAGCTTGAACGGACAGGCCACTGAAGCTTTCTTT	CASSLNGQATEAFF
TRBV6-6	-	TRBJ2-7	-	TGTGCCAGCAGTGCCGAGGGAGAGCAGTACTTC	CASSAEGEQYF
TRBV27	-	TRBJ2-1	-	TGTGCCAGCAGCCTCCGAGTAGCCGGGTTACCGGGGGACAATGAGCAGTTCTTC	CASSLRVAGLPGDNEQFF
TRBV9	-	TRBJ1-1	-	TGTGCCAGCAGCGTAGAATCTGATGGGGGAACTGAAGCTTTCTTT	CASSVESDGGTEAFF
TRBV28	-	TRBJ1-5	-	TGTGCCAGCAGTTTTGTGGGGGGCGCCAATCAGCCCCAGCATTTT	CASSFVGGANQPQHF
TRBV10-3	-	TRBJ2-1	-	TGTGCCATCAGTGAGTCGGACACCTATGGGTACAATGAGCAGTTCTTC	CAISESDTYGYNEQFF
TRBV5-1	-	TRBJ2-1	-	TGCGCCAGCAGCAAAGACATGAGCTCCTACAATGAGCAGTTCTTC	CASSKDMSSYNEQFF
TRBV7-9	-	TRBJ2-1	-	TGCGGGTGTGTAAGGCTCACCAACTCCTACAATGAGCAGTTCTTC	CGCVRLTNSYNEQFF
TRBV11-2	TRBD1	TRBJ1-3	-	TGTGCCAGCAGCCCACGGACAGGTGGAAACACCATATATTTT	CASSPRTGGNTIYF
TRBV15	-	TRBJ1-4	-	TGTGCCACCAGCCGCGACCGGGGGTGGGAAAAACTGTTTTTT	CATSRDRGWEKLFF
TRBV28	-	TRBJ2-1	-	TGTGCCAGCAGTCCCCCCGGCGGATACGGGAATGAGCAGTTCTTC	CASSPPGGYGNEQFF
TRBV5-8	-	TRBJ1-5	-	TGTGCCAGCAGCTTGGTTGGGACCCTCGGGAATCAGCCCCAGCATTTT	CASSLVGTLGNQPQHF
TRBV9	TRBD1	TRBJ1-1	-	TGTGCCAGCAGCGTAGGGGACAGGGGAAAATCGATGAACACTGAAGCTTTCTTT	CASSVGDRGKSMNTEAFF
TRBV9	-	TRBJ2-1	-	TGTGCCAGCAGCGACGAGGGGGAGAGTGAGCAGTTCTTC	CASSDEGESEQFF
TRBV30	-	TRBJ1-4	-	TGTGCCTGGAGTGTACTTGGTTGGGCTACCGATGTCGCTGGGGGTGCAACTAATGAAAAACTGTTTTTT	CAWSVLGWATDVAGGATNEKLFF
TRBV13	-	TRBJ2-7	-	TGTGCCAGCAGCTTGGGGTCCGACGAGCAGTACTTC	CASSLGSDEQYF
TRBV27	-	TRBJ2-7	once	TGTGCCAGCAGTTTATACCCTCGGGGCTACGAGCAGTACTTC	CASSLYPRGYEQYF
TRBV7-2	-	TRBJ2-7	-	TGTGCCAGCAGACCAAGTGGCTGGGCAGGGAGGACCTACGAGCAGTACTTC	CASRPSGWAGRTYEQYF
TRBV7-9	-	TRBJ2-7	few	TGTGCCAGCAGCCCAGGACGCGAGCAGTACTTC	CASSPGREQYF
TRBV7-9	-	TRBJ1-6	-	TGTGCCAGCAGCTTAGCGCAGGGGAACTCACCCCTCCACTTT	CASSLAQGNSPLHF
TRBV5-6	-	TRBJ1-4	-	TGTGCCAGCAGCTTGGAGGGCCAGCGGGTGGCTAATGAAAAACTGTTTTTT	CASSLEGQRVANEKLFF
TRBV19	-	TRBJ2-7	-	TGTGCCAGTAGTTTACGGGACAACTACGAGCAGTACTTC	CASSLRDNYEQYF
TRBV27	TRBD2	TRBJ2-3	-	TGTGCCAGCAGTCTCAGGACTAGCGGGACAGATACGCAGTATTTT	CASSLRTSGTDTQYF
TRBV4-1	TRBD2	TRBJ2-1	-	TGCGCCAGCAGCCTTAAACTAGCGGGAGTCAATGAGCAGTTCTTC	CASSLKLAGVNEQFF
TRBV2	-	TRBJ2-2	-	TGTGCCAGCAGTGATCTCACCGGCGCCCGAGGTTCCGGGGAGCTGTTTTTT	CASSDLTGARGSGELFF
TRBV27	TRBD2	TRBJ2-3	-	TGTGCCAGCAGTCCGCGGTACCGGACTAGTTACACAGATACGCAGTATTTT	CASSPRYRTSYTDTQYF
TRBV19	-	TRBJ1-1	-	TGTGCCAGTAGCTCAAGGGAAGGTTGGGCCACTGAAGCTTTCTTT	CASSSREGWATEAFF
TRBV10-2	-	TRBJ1-1	-	TGCGCCAGCAGTGAGGGGGGTATGAACACTGAAGCTTTCTTT	CASSEGGMNTEAFF
TRBV6-5	TRBD1	TRBJ1-2	-	TGTGCCAGCAGTTACTCGACAGGGGTGGGTGGCTACACCTTC	CASSYSTGVGGYTF
TRBV28	-	TRBJ2-5	once	TGTGCCTTAAGGGGGATGGGGCAAGAGACCCAGTACTTC	CALRGMGQETQYF